Reported below is one TCR beta chain. The sample belongs to a study of blood T cell repertoires in COVID-19. At the level of the study: The samples span acute and convalescent COVID-19 from the United States, Italy and Spain.

Some clones are missing from TCRdb's copy, which holds only in-frame ones; the method was immunoSEQ multiplex PCR. The sample has around 300,000 clones; about nine tenths are singletons. After removal of 7 bases from V and 11 bases from J, the junction contained 14 bases not matched to a gene. CDR1 is MRHNA and CDR2 is SNTAGT in the germline V gene. CDR3 length: 14 residues. The chain couples TRBV6-4 to TRBJ2-1, with 7 nucleotides matching TRBD2. The TCR was taken from a man aged 45 to 65 with acute or convalescent COVID-19. Material for sequencing was peripheral blood. The DNA for the CDR3 is TGTGCCAGCATCGACACGGGGGGAAGTAGAAAGCAGTTCTTC. This codes for CASIDTGGSRKQFF.